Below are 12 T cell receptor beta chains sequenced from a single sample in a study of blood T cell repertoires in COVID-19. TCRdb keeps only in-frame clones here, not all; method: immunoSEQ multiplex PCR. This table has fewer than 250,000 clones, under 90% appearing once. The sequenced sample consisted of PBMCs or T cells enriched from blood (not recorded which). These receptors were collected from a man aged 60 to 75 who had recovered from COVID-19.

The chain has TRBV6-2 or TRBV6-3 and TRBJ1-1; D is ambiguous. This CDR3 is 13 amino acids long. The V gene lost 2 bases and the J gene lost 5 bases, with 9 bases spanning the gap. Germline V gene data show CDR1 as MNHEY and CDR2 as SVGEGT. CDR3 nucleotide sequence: TGTGCCAGCAGTTACGGCCAACAAACTGAAGCTTTCTTT. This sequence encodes CASSYGQQTEAFF.

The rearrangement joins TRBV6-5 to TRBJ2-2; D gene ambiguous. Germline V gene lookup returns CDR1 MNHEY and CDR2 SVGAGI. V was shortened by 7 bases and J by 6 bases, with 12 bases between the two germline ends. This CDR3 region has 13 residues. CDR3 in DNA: TGTGCCAGCACCAACGGGTGGTCCGGGGAGCTGTTTTTT. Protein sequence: CASTNGWSGELFF.

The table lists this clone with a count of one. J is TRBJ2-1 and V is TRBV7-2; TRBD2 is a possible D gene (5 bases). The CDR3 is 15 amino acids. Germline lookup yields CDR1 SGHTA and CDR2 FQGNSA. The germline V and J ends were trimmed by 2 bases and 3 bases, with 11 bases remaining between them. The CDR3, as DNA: TGTGCCAGCAGCTTATCGGGATCATTCTACAATGAGCAGTTCTTC. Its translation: CASSLSGSFYNEQFF.

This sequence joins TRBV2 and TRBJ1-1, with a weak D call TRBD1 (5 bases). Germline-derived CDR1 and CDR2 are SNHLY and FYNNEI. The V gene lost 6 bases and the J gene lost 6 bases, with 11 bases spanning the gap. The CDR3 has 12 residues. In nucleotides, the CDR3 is TGTGCCAGCAGCACTGACAGCTCTGAAGCTTTCTTT. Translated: CASSTDSSEAFF. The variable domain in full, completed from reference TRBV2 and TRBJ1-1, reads EPEVTQTPSHQVTQMGQEVILRCVPISNHLYFYWYRQILGQKVEFLVSFYNNEISEKSEIFDDQFSVERPDGSNFTLKIRSTKLEDSAMYFCASSTDSSEAFFGQGTRLTVV.

The CDR3 loop is CATSEGGGVQEETQYF. CDR3 nucleotide sequence: TGTGCCACCAGTGAGGGTGGGGGGGTGCAGGAAGAGACCCAGTACTTC. The rearrangement uses TRBV24-1 and TRBJ2-5, with 7 positions matching TRBD2. V lost 4 bases and J lost 3; bases outside the gene matches: 10. The CDR3 totals 16 residues. Germline CDR1 and CDR2: KGHDR and SFDVKD.

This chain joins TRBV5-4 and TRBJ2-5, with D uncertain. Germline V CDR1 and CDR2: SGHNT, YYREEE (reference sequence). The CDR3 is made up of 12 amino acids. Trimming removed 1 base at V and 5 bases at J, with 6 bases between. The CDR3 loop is CASSLIGETQYF. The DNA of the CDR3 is TGTGCCAGCAGCTTGATCGGGGAGACCCAGTACTTC.

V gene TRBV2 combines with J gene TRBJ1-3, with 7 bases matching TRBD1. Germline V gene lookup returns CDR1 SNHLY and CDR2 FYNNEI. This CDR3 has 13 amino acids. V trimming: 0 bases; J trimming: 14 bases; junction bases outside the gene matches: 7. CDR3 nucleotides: TGTGCCAGCAGTGAAGCGCGGCAGGGGGAGGTATATTTT. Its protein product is CASSEARQGEVYF. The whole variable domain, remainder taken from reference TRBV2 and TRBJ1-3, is EPEVTQTPSHQVTQMGQEVILRCVPISNHLYFYWYRQILGQKVEFLVSFYNNEISEKSEIFDDQFSVERPDGSNFTLKIRSTKLEDSAMYFCASSEARQGEVYFGEGSWLTVV.

This chain's CDR3 is CASRLNRGGTGELFF. The CDR3 DNA reads TGTGCCAGCAGGCTGAACAGGGGTGGGACCGGGGAGCTGTTTTTT. V is TRBV6-5 and J is TRBJ2-2; 7 bases are shared with TRBD1. Looked up from germline, CDR1 is MNHEY and CDR2 is SVGAGI. J gave up 5 bases and V 6 bases, and 9 bases lay outside the gene matches. This CDR3 is 15 amino acids long.

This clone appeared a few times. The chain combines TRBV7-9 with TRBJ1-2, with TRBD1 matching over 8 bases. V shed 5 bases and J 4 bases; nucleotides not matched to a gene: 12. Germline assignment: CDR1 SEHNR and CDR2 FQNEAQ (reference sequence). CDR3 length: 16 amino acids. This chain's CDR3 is CASSRQGIGGGYGYTF. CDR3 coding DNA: TGTGCCAGCAGCAGACAGGGGATTGGGGGAGGCTATGGCTACACCTTC.

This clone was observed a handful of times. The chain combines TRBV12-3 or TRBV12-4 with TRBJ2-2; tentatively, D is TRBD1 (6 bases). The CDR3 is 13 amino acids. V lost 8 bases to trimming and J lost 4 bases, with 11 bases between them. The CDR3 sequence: CASGTLATGELFF. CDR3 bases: TGTGCCAGCGGGACATTGGCCACCGGGGAGCTGTTTTTT.

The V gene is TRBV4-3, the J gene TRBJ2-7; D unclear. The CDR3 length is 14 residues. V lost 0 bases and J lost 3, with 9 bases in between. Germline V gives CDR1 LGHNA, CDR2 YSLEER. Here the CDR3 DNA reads TGCGCCAGCAGCCAAGAACCACAGATCTACGAGCAGTACTTC. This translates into CASSQEPQIYEQYF.

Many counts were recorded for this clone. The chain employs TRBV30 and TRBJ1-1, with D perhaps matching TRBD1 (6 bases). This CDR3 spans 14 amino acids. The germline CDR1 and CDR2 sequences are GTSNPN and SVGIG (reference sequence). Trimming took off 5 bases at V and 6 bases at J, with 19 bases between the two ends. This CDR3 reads CAWLDSPANPEAFF. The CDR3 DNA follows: TGTGCCTGGTTGGACAGTCCTGCAAACCCTGAAGCTTTCTTT.